Listed here are 16 T cell receptor beta chains from one sample, sequenced in a study of PD-1 blockade in classical Hodgkin lymphoma. Sequencing used immunoSEQ multiplex PCR; TCRdb keeps in-frame clones, though not all of them. The sample consists of tens of thousands of clones, roughly 85% of them appearing once. Time point meaning: cycle 4 day 1 (C4D1), after around six weeks of nivolumab. Exposure to brentuximab vedotin varied, and each patient had relapsed following autologous stem cell transplantation. Sequences were derived from peripheral blood mononuclear cells (PBMCs), sampled before the fourth cycle of nivolumab. Every receptor here comes from a human donor with classical Hodgkin lymphoma.

V usage is TRBV5-1 and J usage is TRBJ2-1; perhaps TRBD2 as D (5 bases). Germline loops: CDR1 SGHRS, CDR2 YFSETQ. The CDR3 has 14 amino acids. Trimming took off 4 bases at V and 7 bases at J, with 15 bases between the two ends. The CDR3 DNA reads as TGCGCCAGCAGCGTCGCAAGGACGGGAAATGAGCAGTTCTTC. Translated, it gives CASSVARTGNEQFF.

The gene calls are TRBV5-1 and TRBJ2-2; maybe TRBD1 (5 bases). Trimming took 2 bases from V and 1 from J, leaving 12 bases between them. The CDR3 is 16 residues long. Germline lookup yields CDR1 SGHRS and CDR2 YFSETQ. CDR3 sequence reads: CASSFTGFGNTGELFF. The CDR3, as DNA: TGCGCCAGCAGCTTTACAGGATTCGGGAACACCGGGGAGCTGTTTTTT.

On this clone: The same CDR3 is also encoded by other DNA sequences in this sample. The V gene is TRBV5-1, the J gene TRBJ2-2; the D gene is possibly TRBD1 (6 bases). V was pared by 4 bases and J by 6 bases, with 10 bases between. CDR3 length: 13 amino acids. Germline V gene sequence: CDR1 SGHRS, CDR2 YFSETQ. This CDR3 reads CASSVQGPGELFF. CDR3 in DNA: TGCGCCAGCAGCGTACAGGGCCCCGGGGAGCTGTTTTTT.

The chain joins TRBV7-3 to TRBJ1-1; D ambiguous. Germline V gene lookup returns CDR1 SGHTA and CDR2 FQGTGA. CDR3 length: 13 amino acids. Trimming pared 5 bases from V and 2 bases from J, leaving 9 bases between. The CDR3 here is CASSIARNTEAFF. The CDR3 region has the DNA TGTGCCAGCAGCATCGCAAGAAACACTGAAGCTTTCTTT. Using reference TRBV7-3 and TRBJ1-1 for the parts outside the CDR3, the full variable domain is GAGVSQTPSNKVTEKGKYVELRCDPISGHTALYWYRQSLGQGPEFLIYFQGTGAADDSGLPNDRFFAVRPEGSVSTLKIQRTERGDSAVYLCASSIARNTEAFFGQGTRLTVV.

The rearrangement joins TRBV7-2 to TRBJ1-5; TRBD1 might be the D (6 bases). V was clipped by 0 bases and J by 4 bases, with 10 bases between them. The CDR3 loop spans 15 amino acids. Germline V gene lookup returns CDR1 SGHTA and CDR2 FQGNSA. CDR3 sequence (DNA): TGTGCCAGCAGCTTAGCCGGCAGGGGAAATCAGCCCCAGCATTTT. It codes for CASSLAGRGNQPQHF.

This clone has at least ten counts. The chain links TRBV5-1 to TRBJ1-2; D call uncertain. The CDR3 loop spans 14 amino acids. The V gene's germline CDR1 is SGHRS and CDR2 YFSETQ. V was pared by 4 bases and J by 0 bases, with 10 bases between. DNA for the CDR3: TGCGCCAGCAGCCCACAAGGAGCTAACTATGGCTACACCTTC. Translated, it gives CASSPQGANYGYTF.

J is TRBJ2-2 and V is TRBV4-2, with TRBD2 identical over 8 bases. The CDR3 is made up of 17 amino acids. Unmatched junction bases numbered 6, after V lost 1 base and J lost 2 bases. CDR1 is LGHNA, CDR2 YNFKEQ, per germline. CDR3 nucleotides: TGTGCCAGCAGCCAAGGACCGGGACTAGATAACACCGGGGAGCTGTTTTTT. It encodes CASSQGPGLDNTGELFF.

The rearrangement uses TRBV7-9 and TRBJ1-2, with D possibly matching TRBD1 (6 bases). The CDR3 covers 14 residues. Per germline, CDR1 SEHNR and CDR2 FQNEAQ (reference sequence). V shed 1 base and J shed 4 bases, with 10 bases lying between them. DNA for the CDR3: TGTGCCAGCAGCTTAGGGGGGGCAATCTATGGCTACACCTTC. It codes for CASSLGGAIYGYTF.

This sequence joins TRBV7-8 and TRBJ1-6, with 7 nucleotides matching TRBD1. Trimming at V came to 4 bases and at J to 6 bases, leaving 3 bases not matched to a gene. The germline V gene encodes CDR1 SGHVS and CDR2 FQNEAQ. This CDR3 region has 14 residues. CDR3 loop: CASSYGQVNSPLHF. In DNA, the CDR3 is TGTGCCAGCAGCTACGGACAGGTTAATTCACCCCTCCACTTT. Complete variable domain (other parts from reference TRBV7-8 and TRBJ1-6): GAGVSQSPRYKVAKRGQDVALRCDPISGHVSLFWYQQALGQGPEFLTYFQNEAQLDKSGLPSDRFFAERPEGSVSTLKIQRTQQEDSAVYLCASSYGQVNSPLHFGNGTRLTVT.

This chain connects TRBV10-1 to TRBJ2-1; TRBD1 agrees at 10 bases. The CDR3 is 15 amino acids. Germline CDR1 WNHNN, CDR2 SYGVQD (reference sequence). V dropped 4 bases and J dropped 8; count of bases not matched to a gene: 8. The CDR3 loop is CASSGTGTGAHEQFF. Here the CDR3 DNA reads TGCGCCAGCAGTGGAACCGGGACAGGGGCCCATGAGCAGTTCTTC.

The chain employs TRBV7-9 and TRBJ1-1; D call uncertain. Trimming cost V 3 bases and J 3 bases, with 5 bases left between them. The CDR3 contains 12 residues. Looked up from germline, CDR1 is SEHNR and CDR2 is FQNEAQ (reference sequence). The CDR3 sequence is CASSFSDTEAFF. CDR3 DNA: TGTGCCAGCAGCTTTTCGGACACTGAAGCTTTCTTT.

The chain uses TRBV7-2 and TRBJ2-1, with TRBD1 identical over 7 bases. The CDR3 sequence is 15 residues long. Per the germline V gene, CDR1 is SGHTA and CDR2 is FQGNSA. V was pared by 3 bases and J by 7 bases, with 9 bases of the junction left unmatched. This CDR3 is CASSLGNRGRNEQFF. DNA of the CDR3: TGTGCCAGCAGCTTGGGAAACAGGGGTCGGAATGAGCAGTTCTTC.

The rearrangement uses TRBV7-8 and TRBJ1-2, with 9 positions matching TRBD1. Germline trimming cut 2 bases from V and 8 bases from J; bases unmatched to any gene: 9. The germline V gene encodes CDR1 SGHVS and CDR2 FQNEAQ. The CDR3 spans 15 residues. The CDR3 reads CASSLRRETGGGYTF. The CDR3 DNA reads as TGTGCCAGCAGCTTAAGGCGCGAGACAGGGGGGGGCTACACCTTC.

The gene calls are TRBV7-9 and TRBJ2-3; the D is unclear. CDR3 length: 12 amino acids. Deletions cut 1 base from V and 9 bases from J, with 8 bases between. CDR1 and CDR2 (germline): SEHNR, FQNEAQ (reference sequence). CDR3 region: CASSLDPYTQYF. Written as DNA, the CDR3 is TGTGCCAGCAGCTTAGACCCATACACGCAGTATTTT.

Written as DNA, the CDR3 is TGCGCCAGCAGCCAAGAGGGTCAAGCGGGGGGGTACAATGAGCAGTTCTTC. Translated: CASSQEGQAGGYNEQFF. The gene calls are TRBV4-1 and TRBJ2-1, with 10 bases aligning to TRBD2. V was pared by 0 bases and J by 4 bases, with 6 bases of the junction left unmatched. The CDR3 has 17 amino acids. From germline, CDR1 is MGHRA and CDR2 YSYEKL.

The genes are TRBV19 and TRBJ1-1, with 8 bases fitting TRBD1. The CDR3 runs to 17 residues. Germline lookup yields CDR1 LNHDA and CDR2 SQIVND (reference sequence). Trimming removed 0 bases from V and 4 bases from J; junction bases left unmatched: 10. CDR3 sequence: CASSIDPQGQGTTEAFF. Written as DNA, the CDR3 is TGTGCCAGTAGTATAGACCCCCAAGGACAGGGAACCACTGAAGCTTTCTTT.